This is a list of T cell receptor beta chains from one sample in a study of blood T cells in healthy people across ages. TCRdb used MiXCR to reprocess the 5' RACE reads, holding one entry per CDR3 protein. This table has approximately 800,000 distinct CDR3 sequences, 25% appearing once. This sample was shared with a second study, whose subject was T cells of mothers and their children.

The sequenced sample consisted of blood. These receptor sequences come from a boy between 5 and 17 years old in good health. CDR3s leave out the opening cysteine and the closing phenylalanine or tryptophan. Size is omitted from some rows. Given values are once, few, many or a class for expanded clones.

V	size	J	CDR3
TRBV5-1	few	TRBJ1-2	ASSPPAGGYT
TRBV7-9	.	TRBJ2-1	ASSLVGTGIYNEQF
TRBV4-3	few	TRBJ2-7	ASSQDKGDNSYEQY
TRBV28	.	TRBJ2-7	ASRRTGATYEQY
TRBV9	.	TRBJ2-3	ASSRFGGVSTDTQY
TRBV9	few	TRBJ1-2	ASSVVPGPLYGYT
TRBV28	.	TRBJ2-5	ASSFVDTQETQY
TRBV18	.	TRBJ2-3	ASSPPVNWGRKDTQY
TRBV6-1	few	TRBJ2-1	ASSEAWRQSYNEQF
TRBV15	.	TRBJ2-3	ATSRDLQVNTDTQY
TRBV20-1	.	TRBJ1-1	SAKVGRTEAF
TRBV2	.	TRBJ1-6	ASSAWAEDNSPLH
TRBV7-2	.	TRBJ2-6	ASSLGRTGANVLT
TRBV10-3	.	TRBJ2-6	AIPSPSSSGANVLT
TRBV29-1	.	TRBJ1-1	SVGDASLNTEAF
TRBV6-5	few	TRBJ2-3	ASRRTSGGFTDTQY
TRBV2	few	TRBJ2-3	ASRGGTSTDTQY
TRBV20-1	few	TRBJ2-4	SARDRGPIQY
TRBV28	.	TRBJ1-3	ASSFSDTIY
TRBV18	.	TRBJ2-5	ASSPSGQSETQY
TRBV7-2	few	TRBJ2-3	ASSLARITRNTDTQY
TRBV7-6	.	TRBJ1-2	ASSPSGQGNYGYT
TRBV12-3/TRBV12-4	few	.	AEGAGVREQF
TRBV15	.	TRBJ2-7	ATSRELRNDEQY